The 26 T cell receptor beta chains below all came from one sample that was sequenced in a study of blood T cell repertoires in COVID-19. Profiled with immunoSEQ multiplex PCR; TCRdb holds only in-frame clones, not every one. The data hold some 70,000 clones, with around 88% observed a single time. Source material: peripheral blood. The receptors come from a man aged 55 to 69 with acute or convalescent COVID-19.

J is TRBJ1-5 and V is TRBV27; TRBD1 matches at 10 bases. V lost 2 bases to trimming and J lost 5 bases; unmatched junction nucleotides: 0. The germline CDR1 and CDR2 sequences are MNHEY and SMNVEV (reference sequence). CDR3 length equals 14 residues. Written as DNA, the CDR3 is TGTGCCAGCAGTTTAGGGACAGGGGATCAGCCCCAGCATTTT. It yields the protein CASSLGTGDQPQHF.

The rearrangement uses TRBV9 and TRBJ2-1; 12 nucleotides match TRBD2. J was trimmed by 12 bases and V by 4 bases; bases with no gene match: 11. CDR1 SGDLS and CDR2 YYNGEE come from the germline V gene. This CDR3 comprises 15 residues. CDR3 bases: TGTGCCAGCAGCCCAATGACTAGCGGGGGAGCAATGCAGTTCTTC. As protein: CASSPMTSGGAMQFF.

This clone was counted once. The chain links TRBV11-1 to TRBJ2-5; 7 bases are a match to TRBD1. The CDR3 consists of 15 residues. The V and J ends lost 6 bases and 2 bases, in that order; junction bases with no gene match: 9. CDR1 is SGHAT and CDR2 is FQDESV in the germline V gene (reference sequence). CDR3 sequence: CASSRAGDSQETQYF. For the CDR3, the DNA is TGTGCCAGCAGTCGAGCCGGGGACAGTCAAGAGACCCAGTACTTC.

The rearrangement joins TRBV7-3 to TRBJ2-3; D is possibly TRBD1 (5 bases). The CDR3 extends over 15 amino acids. V gave up 3 bases and J gave up 0 bases, with 10 bases separating them. CDR1 and CDR2 from the germline V gene are SGHTA and FQGTGA. The CDR3 DNA reads TGTGCCAGCAGCTTCGATGGGGCTAGCACAGATACGCAGTATTTT. Its translation is CASSFDGASTDTQYF.

This clone has only one observation. This chain uses TRBV7-6 with TRBJ1-3; tentatively, D is TRBD1 (6 bases). Germline assignment: CDR1 SGHVS and CDR2 FNYEAQ. The CDR3 loop spans 16 amino acids. V was shortened by 2 bases and J by 4 bases, with 15 bases between the two germline ends. Written as DNA, the CDR3 is TGTGCCAGCAGCTTAACCACCGGGACATCGGGAAACACCATATATTTT. Amino acids: CASSLTTGTSGNTIYF. The variable domain in full, completed from reference TRBV7-6 and TRBJ1-3, reads GAGVSQSPRYKVTKRGQDVALRCDPISGHVSLYWYRQALGQGPEFLTYFNYEAQQDKSGLPNDRFSAERPEGSISTLTIQRTEQRDSAMYRCASSLTTGTSGNTIYFGEGSWLTVV.

The chain couples TRBV6-5 to TRBJ1-2; TRBD1 is a possible D gene (5 bases). Germline V gives CDR1 MNHEY, CDR2 SVGAGI. The CDR3 contains 12 residues. The V gene lost 4 bases and the J gene lost 5 bases, with 8 bases spanning the gap. CDR3 DNA sequence: TGTGCCAGCAGTTCAGGGTGGTATGGCTACACCTTC. Translating it yields CASSSGWYGYTF.

The gene calls are TRBV27 and TRBJ1-2; 10 bases match TRBD1. CDR1 and CDR2 (germline): MNHEY, SMNVEV (reference sequence). This CDR3 has 14 residues. J was trimmed by 7 bases and V by 7 bases; bases with no gene match: 9. CDR3 loop: CASTRQGAMSGYTF. In DNA, the CDR3 is TGTGCCAGCACCCGACAGGGGGCTATGAGTGGCTACACCTTC.

This chain links TRBV29-1 with TRBJ2-1; 12 bases fit TRBD2. Germline CDR1 and CDR2: SQVTM and ANQGSEA. The V gene end was trimmed by 7 bases and the J gene end by 6 bases; junction bases not matched to a gene: 16. This CDR3 has 17 amino acids. The CDR3 is CSGGGTGWTSGINEQFF. CDR3 in DNA: TGCAGCGGCGGAGGGACAGGGTGGACTAGCGGGATCAATGAGCAGTTCTTC.

The V and J genes are TRBV19 and TRBJ2-7, with 8 bases fitting TRBD2. V gave up 5 bases and J gave up 7 bases; unmatched junction bases: 7. Germline V gives CDR1 LNHDA, CDR2 SQIVND (reference sequence). This CDR3 comprises 13 residues. CDR3 region: CASSPPGGREQYF. The CDR3 region has the DNA TGTGCCAGTAGTCCGCCGGGGGGGAGGGAGCAGTACTTC.

This rearrangement joins TRBV30 to TRBJ2-1; TRBD2 matches 13 bases. Looked up from germline, CDR1 is GTSNPN and CDR2 is SVGIG (reference sequence). V lost 8 bases, J lost 1 base, and 11 bases stayed unmatched. This CDR3 has 17 residues. The CDR3 coding sequence is TGTGCCGGGCAGACTAGCGGGAGGAGAGGGTCCTACAATGAGCAGTTCTTC. Protein: CAGQTSGRRGSYNEQFF.

Here the CDR3 reads CASSDGLWETQYF. CDR3 nucleotide sequence: TGTGCCAGCAGTGACGGTCTTTGGGAGACCCAGTACTTC. The rearrangement joins TRBV6-1 to TRBJ2-5; no clear D. Trimming took 3 bases from V and 5 from J, leaving 10 bases between them. This CDR3 region has 13 residues. Germline CDR1 and CDR2: MNHNS and SASEGT.

CDR3 sequence (DNA): TGTGCCACCAGGGACCCCGGGAGGAAAGCTTTCTTT. It codes for CATRDPGRKAFF. The rearrangement uses TRBV19 and TRBJ1-1; maybe TRBD1 (5 bases). V lost 10 bases to trimming and J lost 9 bases, with 18 bases between them. Germline V gene data show CDR1 as LNHDA and CDR2 as SQIVND (reference sequence). CDR3 length: 12 residues.

The genes are TRBV7-8 and TRBJ2-1, with 13 bases matching TRBD2. Per the germline V gene, CDR1 is SGHVS and CDR2 is FQNEAQ. CDR3 length: 15 residues. The trim removed 5 bases at V and 6 bases at J, leaving 4 bases unmatched. The CDR3 protein is CASSPRTSGSNEQFF. In DNA, the CDR3 is TGTGCCAGCAGCCCTAGGACTAGCGGGAGCAATGAGCAGTTCTTC. The variable domain in full, with the rest retrieved from reference TRBV7-8 and TRBJ2-1, is GAGVSQSPRYKVAKRGQDVALRCDPISGHVSLFWYQQALGQGPEFLTYFQNEAQLDKSGLPSDRFFAERPEGSVSTLKIQRTQQEDSAVYLCASSPRTSGSNEQFFGPGTRLTVL.

The V gene is TRBV4-2, the J gene TRBJ2-3, with 9 positions matching TRBD2. The length of the CDR3 is 15 residues. The germline CDR1 and CDR2 sequences are LGHNA and YNFKEQ. V was pared by 5 bases and J by 5 bases, with 8 bases of the junction left unmatched. The CDR3 sequence is CASSYRLAEEDTQYF. In DNA, the CDR3 is TGTGCCAGCAGCTACCGACTAGCGGAGGAAGATACGCAGTATTTT.

The V gene is TRBV2, the J gene TRBJ1-4; 10 bases agree with TRBD1. CDR1 is SNHLY, CDR2 FYNNEI, per germline. With V trimmed by 0 bases and J by 8 bases, 9 bases remained unmatched. The CDR3 has 17 amino acids. This CDR3 is CASSEAPLGTGVEKLFF. The CDR3 DNA sequence: TGTGCCAGCAGTGAAGCCCCATTAGGGACAGGGGTGGAAAAACTGTTTTTT. Complete variable domain (other parts from reference TRBV2 and TRBJ1-4): EPEVTQTPSHQVTQMGQEVILRCVPISNHLYFYWYRQILGQKVEFLVSFYNNEISEKSEIFDDQFSVERPDGSNFTLKIRSTKLEDSAMYFCASSEAPLGTGVEKLFFGSGTQLSVL.

J is TRBJ2-1 and V is TRBV6-5, with D possibly matching TRBD2 (6 bases). V was cut by 7 bases and J by 10 bases, with 17 bases left in between. CDR3 length equals 13 residues. Germline V gene lookup returns CDR1 MNHEY and CDR2 SVGAGI. The CDR3 DNA is TGTGCCAGCACATTACGATTGGAGGGGGAGCAGTTCTTC. Translating it yields CASTLRLEGEQFF.

The rearrangement uses TRBV4-2 and TRBJ1-2; tentative D call: TRBD1 (5 bases). Germline CDR1 and CDR2: LGHNA and YNFKEQ. CDR3 size: 15 residues. Trimming pared 4 bases from V and 3 bases from J, leaving 15 bases between. The CDR3 region is CASSPRQTMDYGYTF. CDR3 bases: TGTGCCAGCAGCCCCCGACAGACCATGGACTATGGCTACACCTTC.

The chain combines TRBV5-1 with TRBJ2-1, with 9 bases that match TRBD2. CDR3 size: 15 residues. Germline V gives CDR1 SGHRS, CDR2 YFSETQ. J lost 7 bases, V lost 6 bases, and 11 bases had no gene match. CDR3 sequence reads: CASTRASSGGNEQFF. CDR3 sequence (DNA): TGCGCCAGCACCCGGGCAAGCAGCGGGGGGAATGAGCAGTTCTTC.

The chain combines TRBV7-2 with TRBJ1-2; TRBD1 is a possible D gene (6 bases). Germline V gene lookup returns CDR1 SGHTA and CDR2 FQGNSA. V lost 5 bases and J lost 4, with 14 bases in between. The CDR3 loop spans 14 amino acids. CDR3 in amino acids: CASSPKAGVYGYTF. The CDR3, as DNA: TGTGCCAGCAGCCCTAAAGCAGGGGTCTATGGCTACACCTTC.

This chain uses TRBV7-3 with TRBJ1-5, with TRBD1 identical over 8 bases. V gave up 6 bases and J gave up 4 bases; unmatched junction bases: 5. This CDR3 is built from 14 residues. Germline-derived CDR1 and CDR2 are SGHTA and FQGTGA. The CDR3 loop reads CASRSGQENQPQHF. CDR3 DNA sequence: TGTGCCAGCAGGTCGGGACAGGAGAATCAGCCCCAGCATTTT.

This chain uses TRBV2 with TRBJ1-5; no clear D. Per germline, CDR1 SNHLY and CDR2 FYNNEI. The CDR3 runs 15 residues. V lost 4 bases and J 0 bases, leaving 10 bases between the germline ends. The CDR3 sequence is CASSVYDSSNQPQHF. CDR3 coding DNA: TGTGCCAGCAGTGTCTATGATTCTAGCAATCAGCCCCAGCATTTT.

The V call is TRBV7-9, the J call TRBJ2-7; 7 positions agree with TRBD2. The CDR3 has 16 amino acids. Trimming removed 5 bases from V and 7 bases from J; junction bases left unmatched: 17. Germline assignment: CDR1 SEHNR and CDR2 FQNEAQ (reference sequence). The DNA of the CDR3 is TGTGCCAGCAGCACCCTCGGGAGGCTTCCCTTGGAAGAGCAGTACTTC. This codes for CASSTLGRLPLEEQYF.

The chain carries TRBV7-3 and TRBJ2-1, with TRBD2 matching 7 bases. This CDR3 region has 15 residues. J was trimmed by 6 bases and V by 0 bases; bases with no gene match: 5. Germline loops: CDR1 SGHTA, CDR2 FQGTGA. In DNA form, the CDR3 reads TGTGCCAGCAGCTTAACAGGACTAGTCCCCAATGAGCAGTTCTTC. It encodes CASSLTGLVPNEQFF.

V and J are TRBV6-5 and TRBJ1-5, with D unresolved. V lost 6 bases and J lost 1, with 10 bases in between. Per the germline V gene, CDR1 is MNHEY and CDR2 is SVGAGI. The CDR3 length is 14 residues. CDR3 loop: CASREGISNQPQHF. CDR3 sequence (DNA): TGTGCCAGCAGAGAGGGCATAAGCAATCAGCCCCAGCATTTT.

This clone came up a few times. The chain employs TRBV19 and TRBJ1-6; D unresolved. The germline CDR1 and CDR2 sequences are LNHDA and SQIVND (reference sequence). This CDR3 has 16 amino acids. The V and J ends lost 4 bases and 5 bases respectively, with 15 bases between them. In DNA, the CDR3 is TGTGCCAGTAGTAAGGTGAGGAGCTTGGATAATTCACCCCTCCACTTT. Its translation is CASSKVRSLDNSPLHF.

The V call is TRBV4-1, the J call TRBJ2-1; 12 bases map to TRBD2. The CDR3 extends over 16 amino acids. Germline V CDR1 and CDR2: MGHRA, YSYEKL. J gave up 9 bases and V 0 bases, and 6 bases lay outside the gene matches. CDR3 region: CASSQDKPSGRVEQFF. The CDR3 nucleotides read TGCGCCAGCAGCCAAGATAAGCCTAGCGGGAGGGTTGAGCAGTTCTTC.